This T cell receptor beta chain is drawn from a study of shared clonotypes between healthy human individuals. Original data processing: For the immunoSEQ data, sequences were junction-only without quality scores, so filtering differed. Produced via immunoSEQ multiplex PCR; TCRdb's table is partial and in-frame only. That table supplies the V and J calls and clone size; D and trimming were determined from the DNA. The table lists 450,000 to 500,000 clones, roughly four fifths of them singletons. This receptor was identified in a woman in her thirties or forties in good health. Some clones in this sample may be carry-over from other donors' samples. The sample was PBMCs.

CDR3 sequence (DNA): TGTGCCAGCAGTGGCTGGGGGACATTGGGCGAGCAGTACTTC. Protein: CASSGWGTLGEQYF. The V call is TRBV6-5, the J call TRBJ2-5; D is perhaps TRBD1 (6 bases). The DNA end lines up better with TRBJ2-7; the J call may be wrong. Germline V gives CDR1 MNHEY, CDR2 SVGAGI. The CDR3 length is 14 residues.